The 27 T cell receptor beta chains below come from one sample, sequenced in a study of blood T cell repertoires in COVID-19. Here immunoSEQ multiplex PCR was the method, and the copy in TCRdb shows in-frame clones only, minus some. The data hold around 50,000 clones, with roughly four fifths observed a single time. What was sequenced was peripheral blood. These TCRs come from a man aged 35-49 years with acute or convalescent COVID-19.

The CDR3 region is CASSQDPGPYEQYF. Here the CDR3 DNA reads TGCGCCAGCAGCCAAGACCCAGGCCCCTACGAGCAGTACTTC. V gene TRBV4-3 combines with J gene TRBJ2-7; D is undetermined. Deletions cut 0 bases from V and 2 bases from J, with 8 bases between. CDR1 is LGHNA and CDR2 is YSLEER in the germline V gene. This CDR3 is 14 amino acids long.

V usage is TRBV9 and J usage is TRBJ2-2; tentative D call: TRBD1 (6 bases). Looked up from germline, CDR1 is SGDLS and CDR2 is YYNGEE. V was shortened by 0 bases and J by 4 bases, with 7 bases between the two germline ends. This CDR3 comprises 14 residues. This chain's CDR3 is CASSVVGGTGELFF. The CDR3, as DNA: TGTGCCAGCAGCGTAGTAGGGGGCACCGGGGAGCTGTTTTTT. Looking up the rest from reference TRBV9 and TRBJ2-2 gives the full variable domain: DSGVTQTPKHLITATGQRVTLRCSPRSGDLSVYWYQQSLDQGLQFLIQYYNGEERAKGNILERFSAQQFPDLHSELNLSSLELGDSALYFCASSVVGGTGELFFGEGSRLTVL.

This clone was observed a single time. The rearrangement uses TRBV6-1 and TRBJ1-2, with D tentatively TRBD1 (6 bases). V dropped 3 bases and J dropped 8 bases, with 10 bases sitting between them. This CDR3 region has 12 residues. The V gene's germline CDR1 is MNHNS and CDR2 SASEGT. In nucleotides, the CDR3 is TGTGCCAGCAGTGATGATGGGGGCGGCTACACCTTC. Its protein is CASSDDGGGYTF.

The chain is built from TRBV10-3 and TRBJ1-2, with D possibly matching TRBD1 (5 bases). There are 13 residues in the CDR3. Trimming cost V 8 bases and J 6 bases, with 16 bases left between them. Germline V gene sequence: CDR1 ENHRY, CDR2 SYGVKD. The CDR3 here is CAIRPGTLNGYTF. Here the CDR3 DNA reads TGTGCCATCCGACCCGGGACTCTCAATGGCTACACCTTC.

J is TRBJ1-3 and V is TRBV6-4; no definite D call. Germline values: CDR1 MRHNA, CDR2 SNTAGT. The CDR3 totals 14 residues. With 9 bases removed from V and 0 bases from J, the gap between germline ends came to 12 bases. CDR3 sequence (DNA): TGTGCCAGGAGGGCATTCGACTCTGGAAACACCATATATTTT. This translates into CARRAFDSGNTIYF.

The chain recombines TRBV15 with TRBJ2-5; 7 bases match TRBD2. The CDR3 contains 16 residues. Germline V gene lookup returns CDR1 LNHNV and CDR2 YYDKDF (reference sequence). Trimming removed 5 bases from V and 6 bases from J; junction bases left unmatched: 15. The CDR3 coding sequence is TGTGCCACCAGCCCGAGGGGCGGACTAGGCTGGCAGACCCAGTACTTC. Residues: CATSPRGGLGWQTQYF. The full variable domain, completed using reference TRBV15 and TRBJ2-5, is DAMVIQNPRYQVTQFGKPVTLSCSQTLNHNVMYWYQQKSSQAPKLLFHYYDKDFNNEADTPDNFQSRRPNTSFCFLDIRSPGLGDTAMYLCATSPRGGLGWQTQYFGPGTRLLVL.

The gene calls are TRBV6-1 and TRBJ2-1; D not resolved. CDR1 is MNHNS, CDR2 SASEGT, per germline. Between the trimmed V and J ends, which lost 7 bases and 8 bases, there was a span of 9 bases. The CDR3 loop spans 11 amino acids. CDR3 coding DNA: TGTGCCAGCACCCTGAGCTATGAGCAGTTCTTC. Translating gives CASTLSYEQFF.

The chain employs TRBV2 and TRBJ2-7, with 7 bases that match TRBD1. The V gene end was trimmed by 3 bases and the J gene end by 3 bases; junction bases not matched to a gene: 5. The germline V gene encodes CDR1 SNHLY and CDR2 FYNNEI. The CDR3 is 14 amino acids. In DNA, the CDR3 is TGTGCCAGCAGTGACCAAGGACAGGACTACGAGCAGTACTTC. It yields the protein CASSDQGQDYEQYF.

This clone was seen a handful of times. The V gene is TRBV6-2 or TRBV6-3, the J gene TRBJ1-2; D may be TRBD1 (5 bases). Per the germline V gene, CDR1 is MNHEY and CDR2 is SVGEGT. The CDR3 runs to 17 residues. V dropped 2 bases and J dropped 0 bases, with 16 bases sitting between them. CDR3 amino acids: CASSYRTYMISNYGYTF. The CDR3 DNA reads TGTGCCAGCAGTTACCGGACATACATGATCTCTAACTATGGCTACACCTTC.

This chain uses TRBV15 with TRBJ1-4, with TRBD1 matching 8 bases. The ends lost 1 base at V and 5 bases at J; junction bases unmatched: 9. Germline V lookup: CDR1 LNHNV, CDR2 YYDKDF (reference sequence). The CDR3 is 17 residues long. The CDR3 protein is CATSRGAGGGGNEKLFF. CDR3 in DNA: TGTGCCACCAGCAGAGGCGCAGGGGGCGGGGGAAATGAAAAACTGTTTTTT.

The rearrangement joins TRBV30 to TRBJ2-2, with TRBD1 matching 10 bases. The CDR3 spans 16 residues. The ends lost 0 bases at V and 6 bases at J; junction bases unmatched: 7. Germline V gene lookup returns CDR1 GTSNPN and CDR2 SVGIG (reference sequence). The CDR3 DNA follows: TGTGCCTGGAGTGTCCTCCGGACAGGGGGTTCCGGGGAGCTGTTTTTT. Amino acid sequence: CAWSVLRTGGSGELFF.

The table lists this clone with a few counts. The chain carries TRBV6-5 and TRBJ1-2; D is unclear. The ends were cut back, 0 bases at V and 4 bases at J, with 6 bases in the middle. The germline CDR1 and CDR2 sequences are MNHEY and SVGAGI. This CDR3 has 13 amino acids. CDR3 nucleotides: TGTGCCAGCAGTTACTCGAGCATCTATGGCTACACCTTC. Amino acids: CASSYSSIYGYTF.

The chain has TRBV27 and TRBJ1-2; TRBD1 matches 9 bases. Germline V CDR1 and CDR2: MNHEY, SMNVEV (reference sequence). The CDR3 has 18 amino acids. With V trimmed by 5 bases and J by 4 bases, 17 bases remained unmatched. The CDR3 loop is CASSRYRDRAPSGYGYTF. The DNA for the CDR3 is TGTGCCAGCAGTAGATACCGGGACAGGGCCCCATCCGGCTATGGCTACACCTTC.

In its sample, this clone was seen once. The chain recombines TRBV12-5 with TRBJ2-7; 7 nucleotides match TRBD2. CDR3 length equals 17 residues. Germline loops: CDR1 LGHNT, CDR2 FRNRAP. The junction had 9 bases not matched to a gene; V was cut back by 0 bases and J by 1 base. CDR3 region: CASGLVNQAGRSYEQYF. The CDR3 region has the DNA TGTGCTAGTGGTTTGGTAAACCAAGCGGGGCGATCCTACGAGCAGTACTTC.

This sequence joins TRBV2 and TRBJ2-1; 7 positions agree with TRBD2. This CDR3 spans 15 amino acids. Germline trimming cut 3 bases from V and 8 bases from J; bases unmatched to any gene: 10. CDR1 is SNHLY and CDR2 is FYNNEI in the germline V gene. CDR3 protein: CASSEGGISGDEQFF. CDR3 nucleotides: TGTGCCAGCAGTGAGGGGGGGATCAGCGGGGATGAGCAGTTCTTC.

The CDR3 reads CASSLWGSNYGYTF. The CDR3 DNA reads as TGTGCCAGCAGCTTATGGGGCAGTAACTATGGCTACACCTTC. This rearrangement joins TRBV7-9 to TRBJ1-2; the D gene is possibly TRBD1 (5 bases). The length of the CDR3 is 14 residues. CDR1 and CDR2 from the germline V gene are SEHNR and FQNEAQ (reference sequence). V was cut by 2 bases and J by 1 base, with 8 bases left in between.

There are a few counts of this clone. The V and J genes are TRBV4-1 and TRBJ2-1; D gene uncertain. Trimming took 4 bases from V and 4 from J, leaving 20 bases between them. Germline V lookup: CDR1 MGHRA, CDR2 YSYEKL. This CDR3 is 17 amino acids long. DNA for the CDR3: TGCGCCAGCAGCCTCTTAATCGTGGCTCTTTCTTACAATGAGCAGTTCTTC. Encoded protein: CASSLLIVALSYNEQFF.

This clone turned up a few times. The CDR3 is CASSTDSHLSAFF. In DNA, the CDR3 is TGTGCCAGCAGTACGGACAGCCACCTGAGTGCTTTCTTT. The genes are TRBV12-3 or TRBV12-4 and TRBJ1-1; D may be TRBD1 (6 bases). CDR3 length equals 13 residues. V lost 5 bases and J 11 bases, leaving 18 bases between the germline ends.

The chain links TRBV6-1 to TRBJ1-6; tentatively, D is TRBD1 (5 bases). Germline values: CDR1 MNHNS, CDR2 SASEGT. This CDR3 has 16 amino acids. V lost 4 bases, J lost 2 bases, and 12 bases lay in between. CDR3 sequence: CASSALRGAYNSPLHF. In nucleotides, the CDR3 is TGTGCCAGCAGTGCCCTGCGGGGCGCCTATAATTCACCCCTCCACTTT.

The chain joins TRBV25-1 to TRBJ2-1; 9 nucleotides agree with TRBD1. CDR1 is MGHDK and CDR2 is SYGVNS in the germline V gene. Germline trimming cut 6 bases from V and 8 bases from J; bases unmatched to any gene: 11. The CDR3 is 15 amino acids. As DNA, the CDR3 is TGTGCCAGCAGGGCGGGGACAGGGTTCGTTGATGAGCAGTTCTTC. It yields the protein CASRAGTGFVDEQFF.

The CDR3 sequence is CASSLMSDGYTF. The CDR3 DNA sequence: TGTGCCAGCAGCTTAATGTCGGATGGCTACACCTTC. The genes are TRBV7-2 and TRBJ1-2; no reliable D call. V lost 2 bases and J lost 6, with 7 bases in between. The CDR3 is 12 amino acids. The V gene's germline CDR1 is SGHTA and CDR2 FQGNSA.

V usage is TRBV4-1 and J usage is TRBJ1-2; D unresolved. This CDR3 contains 14 residues. CDR1 and CDR2 from the germline V gene are MGHRA and YSYEKL. Trimming removed 0 bases from V and 5 bases from J, with 10 bases in between. CDR3 loop: CASSQDWAWYGYTF. The CDR3 DNA is TGCGCCAGCAGCCAAGACTGGGCCTGGTATGGCTACACCTTC.

The V and J genes are TRBV6-1 and TRBJ2-6, with TRBD1 identical over 8 bases. The CDR3 runs to 17 residues. Looked up from germline, CDR1 is MNHNS and CDR2 is SASEGT. The V gene end was trimmed by 2 bases and the J gene end by 2 bases; junction bases not matched to a gene: 5. The CDR3, as DNA: TGTGCCAGCAGTGAATGGCAGGGGGCGGCTGGGGCCAACGTCCTGACTTTC. Residues: CASSEWQGAAGANVLTF.

The chain recombines TRBV5-1 with TRBJ2-5; the D gene is possibly TRBD1 (5 bases). The CDR3 has 13 amino acids. Germline V gives CDR1 SGHRS, CDR2 YFSETQ. Trimming stripped 0 bases from V and 5 bases from J, with 8 bases between. CDR3 sequence: CASSLAAGETQYF. The CDR3, as DNA: TGCGCCAGCAGCTTGGCGGCAGGGGAGACCCAGTACTTC.

The rearrangement uses TRBV12-3 or TRBV12-4 and TRBJ1-1; possibly TRBD1 for D (6 bases). Trimming took 6 bases from V and 1 from J, leaving 9 bases between them. The CDR3 consists of 13 residues. The CDR3 DNA sequence: TGTGCCAGCAGACCACAGGGGAACACTGAAGCTTTCTTT. This gives the protein CASRPQGNTEAFF.

The chain carries TRBV7-2 and TRBJ1-3; D is ambiguous. The CDR3 sequence is 14 residues long. The germline V gene encodes CDR1 SGHTA and CDR2 FQGNSA. V was cut by 6 bases and J by 4 bases, with 13 bases left in between. The CDR3 DNA follows: TGTGCCAGCAGGTTAAGCTTAAGCGGAAACACCATATATTTT. This translates into CASRLSLSGNTIYF.

V and J are TRBV5-5 and TRBJ2-3; possibly TRBD1 for D (5 bases). V was shortened by 4 bases and J by 2 bases, with 17 bases between the two germline ends. The CDR3 has 16 residues. Germline loops: CDR1 SGHKS, CDR2 YYEKEE (reference sequence). The DNA for the CDR3 is TGTGCCAGCAGCAGATTACCAGGGATTTTCACAGATACGCAGTATTTT. This encodes CASSRLPGIFTDTQYF.